These 32 T cell receptor beta chains came from one sample sequenced in a study of cytomegalovirus exposure and HLA in healthy donors. In the PCR, 60 Vbeta and 13 Jbeta primers were used. TCRdb's table, derived via immunoSEQ multiplex PCR, lists solely in-frame clones and lacks some. The data show some 150,000 clones, roughly 80% seen once. The sequenced sample was PBMCs. Receptors were obtained from a woman between 25 and 40 years old in good health and CMV-seronegative.

This chain joins TRBV6-5 and TRBJ2-7, with 7 bases that match TRBD1. CDR3 length: 14 amino acids. Germline V gene lookup returns CDR1 MNHEY and CDR2 SVGAGI. V was clipped by 5 bases and J by 5 bases; unmatched bases: 9. In nucleotides, the CDR3 is TGTGCCAGCAGTCAGGGTCTAGGGGGCAACGAGCAGTACTTC. Protein: CASSQGLGGNEQYF.

V usage is TRBV19 and J usage is TRBJ1-1; D might be TRBD1 (5 bases). The CDR3 is 13 residues long. The V gene lost 5 bases and the J gene lost 2 bases, with 9 bases spanning the gap. Germline loops: CDR1 LNHDA, CDR2 SQIVND (reference sequence). CDR3 coding DNA: TGTGCCAGTAGTGCACAGGAAAACACTGAAGCTTTCTTT. Translated, it gives CASSAQENTEAFF.

The chain uses TRBV7-2 and TRBJ1-3; the D is unclear. The V end was cut by 5 bases, the J end by 0 bases, with 17 bases between. The CDR3 has 17 residues. Per germline, CDR1 SGHTA and CDR2 FQGNSA. The CDR3 nucleotides are TGTGCCAGCAGCCTCATTCAGACTCCGGTCTCTGGAAACACCATATATTTT. Its protein is CASSLIQTPVSGNTIYF.

The sample holds a few counts of this clone. V is TRBV13 and J is TRBJ2-3; D is perhaps TRBD1 (5 bases). Germline V lookup: CDR1 PRHDT, CDR2 FYEKMQ (reference sequence). V was trimmed by 8 bases and J by 0 bases, leaving 9 bases between them. The CDR3 is made up of 13 amino acids. As DNA, the CDR3 is TGTGCCAGCGGGGCCTGGAGCACAGATACGCAGTATTTT. Translated, it gives CASGAWSTDTQYF. The full variable domain, completed using reference TRBV13 and TRBJ2-3, is AAGVIQSPRHLIKEKRETATLKCYPIPRHDTVYWYQQGPGQDPQFLISFYEKMQSDKGSIPDRFSAQQFSDYHSELNMSSLELGDSALYFCASGAWSTDTQYFGPGTRLTVL.

This rearrangement joins TRBV30 to TRBJ2-7; tentative D call: TRBD1 (6 bases). Germline lookup yields CDR1 GTSNPN and CDR2 SVGIG (reference sequence). The CDR3 consists of 13 residues. V lost 2 bases and J lost 3, with 11 bases in between. The CDR3 protein is CAWSRDTGYEQYF. CDR3 nucleotide sequence: TGTGCCTGGAGTCGGGACACGGGCTACGAGCAGTACTTC.

The rearrangement uses TRBV9 and TRBJ2-2; 7 nucleotides agree with TRBD2. V was pared by 1 base and J by 3 bases, with 6 bases of the junction left unmatched. This CDR3 comprises 16 residues. Germline CDR1 is SGDLS and CDR2 is YYNGEE. In DNA form, the CDR3 reads TGTGCCAGCAGCGTAATCGGGCTAGCGGACACCGGGGAGCTGTTTTTT. Protein sequence: CASSVIGLADTGELFF.

This chain uses TRBV5-1 with TRBJ2-5; weak D call: TRBD1 (6 bases). The CDR3 covers 16 residues. Deletions cut 0 bases from V and 4 bases from J, with 16 bases between. Germline assignment: CDR1 SGHRS and CDR2 YFSETQ. The CDR3, as DNA: TGCGCCAGCAGCTTGGGAGGACAGACGTCGTCAGAGACCCAGTACTTC. It codes for CASSLGGQTSSETQYF.

The V and J genes are TRBV29-1 and TRBJ1-2; 10 nucleotides match TRBD1. Germline V lookup: CDR1 SQVTM, CDR2 ANQGSEA. The CDR3 length is 13 residues. V lost 4 bases and J lost 6; bases outside the gene matches: 5. Here the CDR3 DNA reads TGCAGCGTTGCCGAGACAGGGGGCGATGGCTACACCTTC. Its translation: CSVAETGGDGYTF.

The J gene is TRBJ1-6, the V gene TRBV7-2, with D possibly TRBD1 on 6 matching bases. CDR1 SGHTA and CDR2 FQGNSA come from the germline V gene. The V and J ends lost 2 bases and 6 bases respectively, with 14 bases between them. CDR3 length: 16 amino acids. CDR3 region: CASSLQGIYTNSPLHF. As DNA, the CDR3 is TGTGCCAGCAGCTTACAGGGGATTTACACTAATTCACCCCTCCACTTT.

This chain links TRBV5-1 with TRBJ2-5; 9 positions match TRBD1. J lost 3 bases, V lost 6 bases, and 9 bases had no gene match. Germline V gene sequence: CDR1 SGHRS, CDR2 YFSETQ. This CDR3 contains 15 residues. In DNA form, the CDR3 reads TGCGCCAGCATAACAGGGGGCGCGACGGAAGAGACCCAGTACTTC. This translates into CASITGGATEETQYF.

The CDR3: CASSPWTFGSDTQYF. The CDR3 DNA sequence: TGTGCCAGCAGTCCGTGGACTTTCGGGTCAGATACGCAGTATTTT. The chain is built from TRBV27 and TRBJ2-3, with a possible D match to TRBD2 (5 bases). Germline-derived CDR1 and CDR2 are MNHEY and SMNVEV (reference sequence). CDR3 length: 15 amino acids. The V gene lost 5 bases and the J gene lost 4 bases, with 16 bases spanning the gap.

This chain uses TRBV6-1 with TRBJ2-2; 8 bases are a match to TRBD2. The length of the CDR3 is 16 residues. Trimming removed 2 bases from V and 4 bases from J; junction bases left unmatched: 6. Germline V CDR1 and CDR2: MNHNS, SASEGT. The CDR3 region is CASSELGAGVTGELFF. The CDR3 bases are TGTGCCAGCAGTGAATTAGGAGCGGGAGTCACCGGGGAGCTGTTTTTT.

This chain joins TRBV10-3 and TRBJ1-2, with D possibly matching TRBD1 (5 bases). Germline V lookup: CDR1 ENHRY, CDR2 SYGVKD. This CDR3 is built from 10 residues. V was clipped by 7 bases and J by 7 bases, with 7 bases between them. DNA for the CDR3: TGTGCCATCAAAGGGGCTGGCTACACCTTC. Translating it yields CAIKGAGYTF.

The chain is built from TRBV27 and TRBJ1-1; 7 bases are a match to TRBD1. The CDR3 spans 13 residues. Losses at the gene ends were 5 bases for V and 10 bases for J; bases not matched to a gene: 10. Germline lookup yields CDR1 MNHEY and CDR2 SMNVEV (reference sequence). The CDR3, as DNA: TGTGCCAGCAGTCCCGACAGGGAAAGGGGAGCTTTCTTT. As protein: CASSPDRERGAFF.

The J gene is TRBJ1-2, the V gene TRBV7-3; D is possibly TRBD1 (6 bases). Germline V gives CDR1 SGHTA, CDR2 FQGTGA. V lost 5 bases to trimming and J lost 2 bases, with 18 bases between them. This CDR3 spans 16 amino acids. CDR3 DNA: TGTGCCAGCAGCCGAGAATATTTGACAGGAAACTATGGCTACACCTTC. Its translation is CASSREYLTGNYGYTF.

This clone showed up just once. The rearrangement joins TRBV5-1 to TRBJ2-5, with 9 positions matching TRBD1. V shed 5 bases and J 2 bases; nucleotides not matched to a gene: 7. This CDR3 has 15 residues. Germline CDR1 and CDR2: SGHRS and YFSETQ. The CDR3 protein is CASSRGQGTQETQYF. CDR3 sequence (DNA): TGCGCCAGCAGTCGTGGACAGGGGACACAAGAGACCCAGTACTTC. The complete variable domain, with remaining parts taken from reference TRBV5-1 and TRBJ2-5, reads KAGVTQTPRYLIKTRGQQVTLSCSPISGHRSVSWYQQTPGQGLQFLFEYFSETQRNKGNFPGRFSGRQFSNSRSEMNVSTLELGDSALYLCASSRGQGTQETQYFGPGTRLLVL.

The chain uses TRBV11-2 and TRBJ2-5; 7 bases are a match to TRBD2. V lost 1 base to trimming and J lost 7 bases; unmatched junction nucleotides: 6. CDR1 is SGHAT and CDR2 is FQNNGV in the germline V gene. This CDR3 has 14 residues. The CDR3 loop is CASSLAGGQGTQYF. DNA for the CDR3: TGTGCCAGCAGCTTAGCGGGAGGCCAGGGGACCCAGTACTTC.

The J gene is TRBJ2-7, the V gene TRBV7-3; D is possibly TRBD1 (5 bases). The CDR3 covers 15 residues. Looked up from germline, CDR1 is SGHTA and CDR2 is FQGTGA. Trimming removed 5 bases at V and 4 bases at J, with 18 bases between. CDR3 sequence: CASSPRAGMWYEQYF. Written as DNA, the CDR3 is TGTGCCAGCAGCCCCAGGGCCGGTATGTGGTACGAGCAGTACTTC.

The V call is TRBV28, the J call TRBJ2-1, with TRBD2 as a possible D gene (5 bases). The CDR3 sequence is 11 residues long. Trimming removed 9 bases from V and 6 bases from J, with 9 bases in between. From germline, CDR1 is MDHEN and CDR2 SYDVKM. Here the CDR3 reads CASMRVNEQFF. The CDR3 DNA sequence: TGTGCCAGTATGAGGGTCAATGAGCAGTTCTTC.

The genes are TRBV14 and TRBJ2-1, with 10 bases fitting TRBD1. This CDR3 comprises 16 residues. With V trimmed by 4 bases and J by 3 bases, 6 bases remained unmatched. CDR1 and CDR2 from the germline V gene are SGHDN and FVKESK. The CDR3 sequence: CASSLRQGAIYNEQFF. The CDR3 bases are TGTGCCAGCAGCCTCAGACAGGGGGCGATCTACAATGAGCAGTTCTTC.

The chain has TRBV29-1 and TRBJ2-7, with TRBD1 as a possible D gene (6 bases). In germline, CDR1 is SQVTM, CDR2 ANQGSEA. The CDR3 extends over 15 amino acids. The V gene lost 6 bases and the J gene lost 1 base, with 19 bases spanning the gap. This CDR3 is CSVYTRDTSSYEQYF. In DNA, the CDR3 is TGCAGCGTCTACACCCGGGACACCTCGTCCTACGAGCAGTACTTC.

The CDR3 region has the DNA TGTGCCAGCAGAGCGTCAGGGGTCAATCAGCCCCAGCATTTT. Translating gives CASRASGVNQPQHF. V usage is TRBV6-1 and J usage is TRBJ1-5; a possible D gene is TRBD1 (6 bases). The CDR3 totals 14 residues. Germline values: CDR1 MNHNS, CDR2 SASEGT. Trimming took 6 bases from V and 3 from J, leaving 12 bases between them.

The rearrangement joins TRBV5-5 to TRBJ2-3; a weak D match, TRBD2 (6 bases). The germline V and J ends were trimmed by 2 bases and 0 bases, with 10 bases remaining between them. The CDR3 sequence is 15 residues long. Germline-derived CDR1 and CDR2 are SGHKS and YYEKEE (reference sequence). The CDR3 bases are TGTGCCAGCAGCTTTAGGGACTTTAGCACAGATACGCAGTATTTT. It encodes CASSFRDFSTDTQYF.

The chain joins TRBV30 to TRBJ2-7, with no clear D. From germline, CDR1 is GTSNPN and CDR2 SVGIG (reference sequence). CDR3 length: 13 residues. V was shortened by 0 bases and J by 1 base, with 7 bases between the two germline ends. In DNA, the CDR3 is TGTGCCTGGAGTGTGACGGAGTCCTACGAGCAGTACTTC. This codes for CAWSVTESYEQYF.

The chain employs TRBV27 and TRBJ1-5; 8 positions match TRBD1. V gave up 5 bases and J gave up 7 bases; unmatched junction bases: 16. CDR3 size: 17 residues. Germline V gene sequence: CDR1 MNHEY, CDR2 SMNVEV (reference sequence). CDR3 nucleotide sequence: TGTGCCAGCAGTCCCAGGACAGGGCTGGATTTAAAACAGCCCCAGCATTTT. This encodes CASSPRTGLDLKQPQHF.

There are a few counts of this clone. The chain uses TRBV6-6 and TRBJ1-4; D is uncertain. This CDR3 has 12 residues. V dropped 8 bases and J dropped 8 bases, with 12 bases sitting between them. Germline lookup yields CDR1 MNHNY and CDR2 SVGAGI (reference sequence). The CDR3 reads CASRGSGEKLFF. The DNA for the CDR3 is TGTGCCAGCCGGGGAAGTGGGGAAAAACTGTTTTTT.

This clone was detected only a few times. The chain uses TRBV4-1 and TRBJ2-7, with TRBD2 matching 8 bases. The length of the CDR3 is 16 residues. V lost 2 bases to trimming and J lost 3 bases; unmatched junction nucleotides: 9. Looked up from germline, CDR1 is MGHRA and CDR2 is YSYEKL. In DNA, the CDR3 is TGCGCCAGCAGCCAATCAAGTAGCGGGAACTACTACGAGCAGTACTTC. It specifies CASSQSSSGNYYEQYF.

The J gene is TRBJ1-4, the V gene TRBV20-1; D uncertain. Trimming shortened V by 5 bases and J by 8 bases, and 9 bases separated the two germline ends. This CDR3 spans 11 amino acids. Germline V CDR1 and CDR2: DFQATT, SNEGSKA (reference sequence). The CDR3 spells CSAQVVEKLFF. The CDR3 bases are TGCAGTGCTCAGGTGGTCGAAAAACTGTTTTTT.

The DNA for the CDR3 is TGTGCCAGCAGTTACTCCACAGGGGGCGGTACCGGGGAGCTGTTTTTT. Its protein is CASSYSTGGGTGELFF. The rearrangement uses TRBV6-5 and TRBJ2-2, with TRBD1 identical over 9 bases. The CDR3 covers 16 residues. V trimming: 0 bases; J trimming: 5 bases; junction bases outside the gene matches: 4. Germline CDR1 and CDR2: MNHEY and SVGAGI.

The rearrangement uses TRBV19 and TRBJ1-1, with 7 nucleotides matching TRBD1. CDR3 length: 16 residues. J gave up 4 bases and V 2 bases, and 10 bases lay outside the gene matches. Germline V gene lookup returns CDR1 LNHDA and CDR2 SQIVND (reference sequence). The CDR3 DNA is TGTGCCAGTAGTATAAGGGGCAGGGGGTCTGCCACTGAAGCTTTCTTT. Translated, it gives CASSIRGRGSATEAFF.

V gene TRBV28 combines with J gene TRBJ2-1; TRBD2 matches at 8 bases. J gave up 2 bases and V 7 bases, and 7 bases lay outside the gene matches. This CDR3 is 15 amino acids long. Germline V gives CDR1 MDHEN, CDR2 SYDVKM. CDR3 DNA sequence: TGTGCCAGCACGCTCGCGGGGGGCCCCTACAATGAGCAGTTCTTC. Its translation is CASTLAGGPYNEQFF.

J is TRBJ2-3 and V is TRBV5-4; the D gene is possibly TRBD1 (5 bases). The germline V and J ends were trimmed by 3 bases and 3 bases, with 5 bases remaining between them. In germline, CDR1 is SGHNT, CDR2 YYREEE (reference sequence). The CDR3 spans 12 residues. The CDR3 sequence is CASSSGTDTQYF. CDR3 DNA: TGTGCCAGCAGCTCAGGGACAGATACGCAGTATTTT. Full variable domain (missing parts from reference TRBV5-4 and TRBJ2-3): ETGVTQSPTHLIKTRGQQVTLRCSSQSGHNTVSWYQQALGQGPQFIFQYYREEENGRGNFPPRFSGLQFPNYSSELNVNALELDDSALYLCASSSGTDTQYFGPGTRLTVL.